These T cell receptor beta chains were read from a single sample in a study of shared clonotypes between healthy human individuals. TCRdb's copy holds only in-frame clones and misses some; the assay was immunoSEQ multiplex PCR. The sample records a few million clones, about 92% being singletons. The sample taken for sequencing was naive CD4+ T cells from PBMCs. Source of these receptors: a man younger than 35 in good health. Some clones in this sample may be carry-over from other donors' samples. Both conserved end residues are part of each CDR3. The D gene is left open where the match is weak. Size tells how often a clone was seen (once, few, many) or the class of an expanded clone, and some rows leave it out.

v_gene,j_gene,d_gene,abundance,CDR3nt,CDR3aa
TRBV18,TRBJ2-5,NA,NA,TGTGCCAGCTCACCACGGACAACAGGACAAGAGACCCAGTACTTC,CASSPRTTGQETQYF
TRBV15,TRBJ2-7,NA,NA,TGTGCCACCAGCACTCCAGGTTCTAGCCCCCACGAGCAGTACTTC,CATSTPGSSPHEQYF
TRBV30,TRBJ1-5,TRBD1,few,TGTGCCTGGAGCGGGACAGGGGGCAACCAGCCCCAGCATTTT,CAWSGTGGNQPQHF
TRBV2,TRBJ2-5,TRBD2,NA,TGTGCCAGCAGTGAAACGGGGAGGGGAGAGACCCAGTACTTC,CASSETGRGETQYF
TRBV28,TRBJ2-1,TRBD2,NA,TGTGCCAGCAGCCGGACTAGCGTAATATACAATGAGCAGTTCTTC,CASSRTSVIYNEQFF
TRBV7-3,TRBJ2-7,TRBD1,NA,TGTGCCAGCAGCTTAGGAACAGGGGTGGGCGACGAGCAGTACTTC,CASSLGTGVGDEQYF
TRBV9,TRBJ2-6,NA,NA,TGTGCCAGCGGCCCACCCCAGGGTTCTGGGGCCAACGTCCTGACTTTC,CASGPPQGSGANVLTF
TRBV28,TRBJ2-1,NA,NA,TGTGCCAGCAGTTTACGACAGAAGGAGCAGTTCTTC,CASSLRQKEQFF
TRBV5-1,TRBJ1-2,NA,NA,TGCGCCAGCGCCGTCGAAGGGGCGCGTTATGGCTACACCTTC,CASAVEGARYGYTF
TRBV28,TRBJ2-7,NA,few,TGTGCCACGCGAGGAGCGGGCTCCTACGAGCAGTACTTC,CATRGAGSYEQYF
TRBV18,TRBJ2-1,NA,NA,TGTGCCAGCTCACCATTGCAGGCTAATGAGCAGTTCTTC,CASSPLQANEQFF
TRBV5-1,TRBJ2-5,NA,NA,TGCGCCAGCAGCCAAGACCAAGAGACCCAGTACTTC,CASSQDQETQYF
TRBV4-2,TRBJ1-1,NA,NA,TGTGCCAGCAGCCAAAACACTGAAGCTTTCTTT,CASSQNTEAFF
TRBV29-1,TRBJ2-1,NA,NA,TGCAGCGTTGAAGATAGGCAGAGGGCCTACAATGAGCAGTTCTTC,CSVEDRQRAYNEQFF
TRBV2,TRBJ2-2,NA,few,TGTGCCAGCACCTCAGACGGGGGGCTGAACACCGGGGAGCTGTTTTTT,CASTSDGGLNTGELFF
TRBV9,TRBJ2-1,TRBD2,NA,TGTGCCAGCAGCCCCTCACTAGCGGGAGTCTACAATGAGCAGTTCTTC,CASSPSLAGVYNEQFF
TRBV30,TRBJ2-2,NA,NA,TGTGCCTGGGGAAGGACCGGGGAGCTGTTTTTT,CAWGRTGELFF
TRBV29-1,TRBJ1-1,TRBD1,NA,TGCAGCGTTTCCAGGGGGACTGAAGCTTTCTTT,CSVSRGTEAFF
TRBV9,TRBJ1-3,NA,NA,TGTGCCAGCGGGGCGGGGCAGATGAAAGACACCATATATTTT,CASGAGQMKDTIYF
TRBV7-3,TRBJ2-3,TRBD1,NA,TGTGCCAGCAGCTCCGACCCGACAGGGGACCATACGCAGTATTTT,CASSSDPTGDHTQYF
TRBV2,TRBJ1-1,TRBD1,NA,TGTGCCAGCAGCAGGACAGGGGCCCCGAACACTGAAGCTTTCTTT,CASSRTGAPNTEAFF
TRBV7-8,TRBJ2-7,TRBD1,NA,TGTGCCAGCAGTAAGGGGGCAGGGGCCTACGAGCAGTACTTC,CASSKGAGAYEQYF
TRBV25-1,TRBJ2-7,NA,NA,TGTGCCAGCACCCCACCCCACGAATCTCAGGGTCCTCACTACGAGCAGTACTTC,CASTPPHESQGPHYEQYF
TRBV28,TRBJ2-1,TRBD2,NA,TGTGCCAGCAGTTTAGCGGCTAGCGGGAGGGAGTGTGAGCAGTTCTTC,CASSLAASGRECEQFF
TRBV4-2,TRBJ2-5,NA,NA,TGTGCCAGCAGCCAACCTTTGGGAGAGACCCAGTACTTC,CASSQPLGETQYF
TRBV25-1,TRBJ2-7,NA,NA,TGTGCCAGCAGGGGAGGCACATACGAGCAGTACTTC,CASRGGTYEQYF
TRBV19,TRBJ2-5,TRBD1,NA,TGTGCCAGTAGGAAACAGGGGGCACCGTACCAAGAGACCCAGTACTTC,CASRKQGAPYQETQYF
TRBV7-9,TRBJ1-1,TRBD1,once,TGTGCCAGCAGCTCCGACAGGGGGCGTATCAACACTGAAGCTTTCTTT,CASSSDRGRINTEAFF
TRBV5-1,TRBJ2-1,NA,NA,TGCGCCAGCAGCTTAAGTCAGGAAGGCAATGAGCAGTTCTTC,CASSLSQEGNEQFF
TRBV7-2,TRBJ1-2,NA,NA,TGTGCCAGCAGCTCCGCCGGGACGGACCCCTATGGCTACACCTTC,CASSSAGTDPYGYTF
TRBV30,TRBJ1-4,NA,NA,TGTGCCTGGGGGACTAATGAAAAACTGTTTTTT,CAWGTNEKLFF
TRBV5-1,TRBJ2-5,NA,NA,TGCGCCAGCAGCCTTTTTTTATTCCAAGAGACCCAGTACTTC,CASSLFLFQETQYF
TRBV29-1,TRBJ2-7,NA,NA,TGCAGCGTTAAAGAAGGGCAGGTTAGCTCCTACGAGCAGTACTTC,CSVKEGQVSSYEQYF
TRBV7-3,TRBJ1-3,NA,NA,TGTGCCAGCAGCCCTGGCCAGGGCACCATATATTTT,CASSPGQGTIYF
TRBV5-5,TRBJ2-7,NA,NA,TGTGCCAGCAGCTTACCGGGAACTTACGAGCAGTACTTC,CASSLPGTYEQYF
TRBV21-1,TRBJ1-4,NA,NA,TGTGCCAGCAACCCGGGACCAATCTTAATAACTCCCCATGAAAAACTGTTTTTT,CASNPGPILITPHEKLFF
TRBV4-1,TRBJ2-2,TRBD1,NA,TGCGCCAGCAACCGACAGGGGCCCAACACCGGGGAGCTGTTTTTT,CASNRQGPNTGELFF
TRBV7-3,TRBJ2-6,NA,once,TGTGCCAGCAGCTTAATCGGCGGCTCTGGGGCCAACGTCCTGACTTTC,CASSLIGGSGANVLTF
TRBV5-4,TRBJ2-1,TRBD2,NA,TGTGCCAGCAGCTTGAGTGTGGCTAGCGGGAAGGGTGAGCAGTTCTTC,CASSLSVASGKGEQFF
TRBV5-1,TRBJ1-5,NA,NA,TGCGCCAGCAGCTTGAGTGGCCTGGGGGTTGGTCAGCCCCAGCATTTT,CASSLSGLGVGQPQHF
TRBV18,TRBJ2-7,NA,NA,TGTGCCAGCTCACTAGGACTGGACTACGAGCAGTACTTC,CASSLGLDYEQYF
TRBV30,TRBJ1-2,NA,NA,TGTGCCTGGTCGACCTGGAGGGGCTACACCTTC,CAWSTWRGYTF
TRBV5-1,TRBJ2-7,TRBD2,NA,TGCGCCAGCAGCTTGGCCGGGGGGAGGTACGAGCAGTACTTC,CASSLAGGRYEQYF
TRBV28,TRBJ2-5,NA,NA,TGTGCCAGCAGTACAGGGAAGTTACAAGAGACCCAGTACTTC,CASSTGKLQETQYF
TRBV5-4,TRBJ2-1,TRBD2,NA,TGTGCCAGCAGCTCCTCTAGCGGGAGCTACAATGAGCAGTTCTTC,CASSSSSGSYNEQFF
TRBV11-3,TRBJ2-5,TRBD2,NA,TGTGCCAGCAGCTTAGGGATAGCGGGAGATGGAGAGACCCAGTACTTC,CASSLGIAGDGETQYF
TRBV2,TRBJ2-1,NA,once,TGTGCCAGCAGTTTTGGACGGGGTGGTGAGCAGTTCTTC,CASSFGRGGEQFF
TRBV6-1,TRBJ1-4,TRBD1,once,TGTGCCAGCAGTGTGACCCGGGACAGAGGCGCCAATGAAAAACTGTTTTTT,CASSVTRDRGANEKLFF
TRBV9,TRBJ1-1,NA,NA,TGTGCCAGCAGCGTAGTAGGTGGTGACACTGAAGCTTTCTTT,CASSVVGGDTEAFF
TRBV6-1,TRBJ1-2,TRBD1,once,TGTGCCAGCAGTGAAGGCCCAGGGGGCGCCTATGGCTACACCTTC,CASSEGPGGAYGYTF
TRBV28,TRBJ1-2,NA,few,TGTGCCAGCAGTTCCGGACAGCCTTGGGGCTACACCTTC,CASSSGQPWGYTF
TRBV2,TRBJ2-3,TRBD1,NA,TGTGCCAGCGGCCGGGACAGGGGCGCAGATACGCAGTATTTT,CASGRDRGADTQYF
TRBV5-4,TRBJ1-2,TRBD1,NA,TGTGCCAGCAGCGCGACAGGGAGCTATGGCTACACCTTC,CASSATGSYGYTF
TRBV29-1,TRBJ1-5,NA,NA,TGCAGCGTTGAAGGGAATGGGAATCAGCCCCAGCATTTT,CSVEGNGNQPQHF